The sequence of this T cell receptor beta chain was determined in a study of identical twins. Overall study results and limits: Models underpredicted monozygotic twin sharing of out-of-frame TCR alpha.

Unmatched junction bases numbered 13, after V lost 2 bases and J lost 6 bases. The CDR3 is made up of 17 amino acids. The germline CDR1 and CDR2 sequences are KGHDR and SFDVKD. cDNA molecules carried unique molecular identifiers, and template switching added a universal primer site. TCRdb passed the 5' RACE reads through MiXCR, listing each CDR3 protein once. The table records approximately 890,000 distinct CDR3 sequences, over 9% of them present only once. The table lists this clonotype with a few counts. Its target is not known. The data also belong to a second study, concerning yellow fever vaccine responses in identical twins.

V and J are TRBV24-1 and TRBJ2-3; 7 bases are a match to TRBD2. The sample was PBMCs. This clonotype was obtained from a young woman in good health. The CDR3 bases are TGTGCCACCAGTGATTCCACCGGGAGGTGGATCTTTGATACGCAGTATTTT. This encodes CATSDSTGRWIFDTQYF.